This TCR beta chain is drawn from a study of T cell responses to AZD1222 COVID-19 vaccine. Study-wide points: Clonal diversity was possibly underestimated; the donors were predominantly white British and more often female. CD4 TCRs linked to vaccination spanned spike, dominating at 160-218 and 743-854. Spike-specific TCR repertoires showed rising breadth and depth after two AZD1222 doses.

Concerning this clone: No antigen is known for it.

Trimming at V came to 5 bases and at J to 0 bases, leaving 4 bases not matched to a gene. CDR1 and CDR2 from the germline V gene are MNHEY and SVGAGI. The CDR3 spans 15 residues. TCRdb's copy holds only in-frame clones and misses some; the assay was immunoSEQ multiplex PCR. The sample includes over 120,000 clones, around 92% of them seen just once. The source of this sequence is an adult who had recovered from COVID-19. The sequenced sample was peripheral blood, obtained after recovery from COVID-19. J is TRBJ2-5 and V is TRBV6-5, with TRBD2 identical over 9 bases. The CDR3 region has the DNA TGTGCCAGCAGTCCGACTAGCGGCGACCAAGAGACCCAGTACTTC. Its translation: CASSPTSGDQETQYF.